This is a list of T cell receptor beta chains from one sample in a study of cytomegalovirus exposure and HLA in healthy donors. The table came from immunoSEQ multiplex PCR; TCRdb's copy has only in-frame clones and leaves some out. Among under 150,000 clones, around three quarters were seen once, and the ten largest hold around 1.9%. Sequencing was performed on PBMCs. The source is a woman between 45 and 65 years old in good health and CMV-seronegative. CDR3s include the opening cysteine and the closing phenylalanine or tryptophan. The D gene is left open where the match is weak. Only part of the rows carry a size: once, few, many, or a class if the clone is expanded.

>.|.|TRBV6-5|TRBJ2-1
TGTGCCAGCAGTTATTACATCCATCGCCCCAATGAGCAGTTCTTC
CASSYYIHRPNEQFF
>.|.|TRBV29-1|TRBJ2-1
TGCAGCGTGACCTTACTTGCAGGGGTATCCTACAATGAGCAGTTCTTC
CSVTLLAGVSYNEQFF
>.|few|TRBV4-2|TRBJ1-2
TGTGCCAGCAGCCAAGTCTCGGCCGAGGCTGGCTATGGCTACACCTTC
CASSQVSAEAGYGYTF
>.|few|TRBV5-6|TRBJ1-2
TGTGCCAGCAGCCGCTATGATGACAGCAACTATGGCTACACCTTC
CASSRYDDSNYGYTF
>.|few|TRBV6-1|TRBJ1-5
TGTGCCAGCTCGGGGGTTCGAAATCAGCCCCAGCATTTT
CASSGVRNQPQHF
>TRBD1|.|TRBV7-6|TRBJ2-7
TGTGCCAGCAGCTTAGTGGGACAGGATGGGATCGAGCAGTACTTC
CASSLVGQDGIEQYF
>.|once|TRBV28|TRBJ2-1
TGTGCCAGCACGGTATTAGTGAATGCATACAATGAGCAGTTCTTC
CASTVLVNAYNEQFF
>TRBD2|few|TRBV5-4|TRBJ2-1
TGTGCCAGCAGCACCAGCGGGAGCTTTGAGCAGTTCTTC
CASSTSGSFEQFF
>.|.|TRBV7-2|TRBJ1-1
TGTGCCAGCAGCCCGGTCCTGGGGGCGGGCACTGAAGCTTTCTTT
CASSPVLGAGTEAFF
>.|few|TRBV27|TRBJ1-1
TGTGCCAGCAGTCACCTTAAACCCCAGGGTTTTTTGACTGAAGCTTTCTTT
CASSHLKPQGFLTEAFF
>.|.|TRBV28|TRBJ1-1
TGTGCCAGCAGCCCTAACAGGCCGAACACTGAAGCTTTCTTT
CASSPNRPNTEAFF
>.|once|TRBV28|TRBJ1-5
TGTGCCAGCGTCCGGTACAGCAATCAGCCCCAGCATTTT
CASVRYSNQPQHF
>.|.|TRBV5-1|TRBJ1-6
TGCGCCAGCCAGGGAAGAGATAATTCACCCCTCCACTTT
CASQGRDNSPLHF
>TRBD2|.|TRBV4-2|TRBJ2-7
TGTGCCAGCAGCCCGATCATCGCTCTTGGCGGGAGTCCGGAGCGCTACGAGCAGTACTTC
CASSPIIALGGSPERYEQYF
>.|once|TRBV11-3|TRBJ2-1
TGTGCCAGCAGCTTAAGCCTACAGGGCCCCCAGTTCTTC
CASSLSLQGPQFF
>.|.|TRBV20-1|TRBJ2-7
TGCAGTGCTAGGACGGGGTGGGAGCAGTACTTC
CSARTGWEQYF
>TRBD1|.|TRBV27|TRBJ2-3
TGTGCCAGCAGTTTATTTGACAGGGCCACAGATACGCAGTATTTT
CASSLFDRATDTQYF
>TRBD1|.|TRBV18|TRBJ1-3
TGTGCCAGCTCAGATTACAGGGGGCTGTCCTCTGGAAACACCATATATTTT
CASSDYRGLSSGNTIYF
>.|.|TRBV28|TRBJ1-5
TGTGCCAGCAGGTCCTGGTGGACGACCCAGGGACAGCCCCAGCATTTT
CASRSWWTTQGQPQHF
>.|.|TRBV6-1|TRBJ1-3
TGTGCCAGCCCTTCGGACAGCTCTGGAAACACCATATATTTT
CASPSDSSGNTIYF
>.|.|TRBV7-7|TRBJ2-7
TGTGCTAGCAGCTTAGGTACAGATGGGGAGCAGTACTTC
CASSLGTDGEQYF
>.|.|TRBV5-1|TRBJ1-2
TGCGCCAGCAGCTTGACAGGCGGCGACGGCTACACCTTC
CASSLTGGDGYTF
>.|.|TRBV6-5|TRBJ2-5
TGTGCCAGCAGCCGCGGAAGACAAGAGACCCAGTACTTC
CASSRGRQETQYF
>.|.|TRBV7-2|TRBJ2-5
TGTGCCAGCAGCTGGAACAGGCAAGAGACCCAGTACTTC
CASSWNRQETQYF
>TRBD1|few|TRBV29-1|TRBJ2-7
TGCAGCGCCCGGACAGGGTTCCAGGACGAGCAGTACTTC
CSARTGFQDEQYF
>.|.|TRBV10-1|TRBJ1-3
TGCGCCAGCAGCCTAGCGGGGGGTAACAGCTCTGGAAACACCATATATTTT
CASSLAGGNSSGNTIYF
>TRBD1|once|TRBV10-3|TRBJ1-4
TGTGCCATCAGCCGACCGGGACAGGGAGAAAAACTGTTTTTT
CAISRPGQGEKLFF
>TRBD1|.|TRBV19|TRBJ1-3
TGTGCCAGTACCGACAGGGGTTCTGGAAACACCATATATTTT
CASTDRGSGNTIYF
>.|.|TRBV7-8|TRBJ1-1
TGTGCCAGCAGCCTTGGGGGGGTGGGTTCTGAAGCTTTCTTT
CASSLGGVGSEAFF
>.|.|TRBV27|TRBJ2-1
TGTGCCAGCAGTCGGGACTCAAACCTCCCCTACAATGAGCAGTTCTTC
CASSRDSNLPYNEQFF
>TRBD2|few|TRBV29-1|TRBJ2-1
TGCAGCGTTGATGAGACTAGCGGGAGTAGGTACAATGAGCAGTTCTTC
CSVDETSGSRYNEQFF
>.|once|TRBV5-8|TRBJ2-2
TGTGCCAGCAGCTTGATTCAGGGTAACACCGGGGAGCTGTTTTTT
CASSLIQGNTGELFF
>TRBD2|.|TRBV4-2|TRBJ2-7
TGTGCCAGCAGCCATCATACTAGCGGATTATCCTACGAGCAGTACTTC
CASSHHTSGLSYEQYF
>TRBD1|.|TRBV7-6|TRBJ2-2
TGTGCCAGCAGCTTAGACGGGACAGGGCTCTCCGGGGAGCTGTTTTTT
CASSLDGTGLSGELFF
>TRBD2|.|TRBV7-3|TRBJ2-3
TGTGCCAGCAGCTTGACTAGCGGGAGCCTAGATACGCAGTATTTT
CASSLTSGSLDTQYF
>TRBD1|.|TRBV5-6|TRBJ2-1
TGTGCCAGCAGCCCGGGACAGGGGGTTTCCTACAATGAGCAGTTCTTC
CASSPGQGVSYNEQFF
>.|few|TRBV4-1|TRBJ1-5
TGCGCCAGCAGCACCAGGGGTTTTCAGCCCCAGCATTTT
CASSTRGFQPQHF
>TRBD1|.|TRBV28|TRBJ1-1
TGTGCCAGCAGTGTACCGGACAGGGTCACTGAAGCTTTCTTT
CASSVPDRVTEAFF
>.|.|TRBV14|TRBJ2-5
TGTGCCAGCAGCCAAGTGAGAGAGACCCAGTACTTC
CASSQVRETQYF
>.|.|TRBV5-1|TRBJ2-7
TGCGCCAGCAGCTTGGCAGGGGCTCCGATTTACGAGCAGTACTTC
CASSLAGAPIYEQYF
>TRBD2|.|TRBV11-2|TRBJ2-1
TGTGCCAGCAGCCCGGCTGGGACTAGCGGGAAACATGAGCAGTTCTTC
CASSPAGTSGKHEQFF
>TRBD2|once|TRBV15|TRBJ2-1
TGTGCCACCAGCAGAGGAGGCCTAGCGGGAGACAATGAGCAGTTCTTC
CATSRGGLAGDNEQFF
>TRBD2|.|TRBV11-3|TRBJ2-2
TGTGCCAGCAGCCGGACTAGCGGAATGAACACCGGGGAGCTGTTTTTT
CASSRTSGMNTGELFF
>.|few|TRBV6-5|TRBJ2-7
TGTGCCAGCAGCCCGCCTGGAGGCACGCACTACGAGCAGTACTTC
CASSPPGGTHYEQYF
>.|once|TRBV30|TRBJ1-4
TGTGCCTGGAGAAGTGGGAGGGATGAAAAACTGTTTTTT
CAWRSGRDEKLFF